This is a list of T cell receptor beta chains from one sample in a study of tumor and adjacent non-tumor tissue in lung cancer. From the multiplex PCR reads, TCRdb called clonotypes with MiXCR, one entry per CDR3 protein. The table lists approximately 130,000 distinct CDR3 sequences, roughly 67% of them singletons, with roughly 13% in the top ten. The sequencing input was lung tumor tissue. Source of these receptors: a man aged 25-45 years with non-small cell lung cancer. CDR3s include the opening cysteine and the closing phenylalanine or tryptophan. A D gene is named only where the DNA matches it firmly. Only part of the rows carry a size: once, few, many, or a class if the clone is expanded.

v_call	j_call	d_call	clone_size	cdr3_nt	cdr3_aa
TRBV12-3/TRBV12-4	TRBJ1-6	-	many	TGTGCCAGCAGTTCTGGGACCGTTAATTCACCCCTCCACTTT	CASSSGTVNSPLHF
TRBV29-1	TRBJ1-6	TRBD1	many	TGCAGCGCTAGGACAGGCGCTTCACCCCTCCACTTT	CSARTGASPLHF
TRBV4-1	TRBJ2-7	TRBD2	many	TGCGCCAGCAGCCATAGCGGGAGGGTAAACTACGAGCAGTACTTC	CASSHSGRVNYEQYF
TRBV29-1	TRBJ2-2	TRBD2	-	TGCAGCGTTGAAACTGGCGGGAGAAAAACCGGGGATCTGGTTTTC	CSVETGGRKTGDLVF
TRBV4-1	TRBJ2-3	TRBD2	-	TGCGCCAGCAGCCAAGATGGTCTAGCGGGACCAGATACGCAGTATTTT	CASSQDGLAGPDTQYF
TRBV6-5	TRBJ2-7	-	-	TGTGCCAACTGTTACAACAGGGAGTACGAGCAGTACTTC	CANCYNREYEQYF
TRBV7-9	TRBJ1-2	TRBD1	-	TGTGCCAGCAGCTCGGACAGGGGTGGCTACACCTTC	CASSSDRGGYTF
TRBV29-1	TRBJ2-7	TRBD2	many	TGCAGCGTCGAACTAGCGGGAGGTAACGAGCAGTACTTC	CSVELAGGNEQYF
TRBV20-1	TRBJ2-3	-	few	TGTAGTCCCGAGGGCATAGATACGCAGTATTTT	CSPEGIDTQYF
TRBV4-3	TRBJ1-1	-	-	TGCGCCAGCAACCAAGATGAGGGGACTGAAGCTTTATTT	CASNQDEGTEALF
TRBV11-1	TRBJ1-4	-	many	TGTGCCAGCAGCCGGGACCGGTCTAATGAAAAACTGTTTTTT	CASSRDRSNEKLFF
TRBV5-4	TRBJ1-3	-	few	TGTGCCAGCAGTTCTAGGCAGGACTCTGGAAACACCATATATTTT	CASSSRQDSGNTIYF
TRBV6-2/TRBV6-3	TRBJ1-4	-	-	TGTGACAGCAGAATCGGACAAGGAAGTGCAACTAATGAAAAACTGTTGTTT	CDSRIGQGSATNEKLLF
TRBV11-2	TRBJ1-1	-	-	TGTGCCAGCAGCCCGCGGAGCACGAAGAACACTGGAGCTTTCTTT	CASSPRSTKNTGAFF
TRBV4-2	TRBJ1-2	-	-	TGTGCTAGCAGCCAGGAAGAGGCAGGGCAATACGACTACACCTTC	CASSQEEAGQYDYTF
TRBV20-1	TRBJ2-2	TRBD1	many	TGCAGTGCTAGTCCGACAGGGCGAACCGGGGAGCTGTTTTTT	CSASPTGRTGELFF
TRBV5-4	TRBJ2-7	-	-	TGTACCAGCAGCTCGGGCTACTACGAGCAGTACTTC	CTSSSGYYEQYF
TRBV6-6	TRBJ2-1	-	many	TGTGCCAGCAAAGAGGTCGGCATGCGGAATGAGCAGTTCTTC	CASKEVGMRNEQFF
TRBV11-2	TRBJ2-5	-	-	TGTGCCAGCTCCCTTTCTATGGGGGGGCGAGAGACCCGGTACTTC	CASSLSMGGRETRYF
TRBV5-4	TRBJ2-2	TRBD1	-	TGTGCCAGCAGTTCGACGCCCCCAGGGGGCGGGGAGCTGTTTTTT	CASSSTPPGGGELFF
TRBV20-1	TRBJ2-2	-	-	TGCAGTGCTAAAACGGGGGCGGCGGGCACCGGGGAGCTGTTTTTT	CSAKTGAAGTGELFF
TRBV4-2	TRBJ2-7	-	once	TGTGCCAGCAGTCTCGTGACTATTAGAGGGCCCGAGCAGTACTTC	CASSLVTIRGPEQYF
TRBV20-1	TRBJ1-5	-	few	TGCAGTGCTAGACCCCCCCCGGGACACCACTATAGCAATCACCCCCAGCATTTT	CSARPPPGHHYSNHPQHF
TRBV5-6	TRBJ2-4	-	many	TGTGCCAGCAGCTTGGATCCCACGGGATTTAAGTACTTC	CASSLDPTGFKYF
TRBV6-2/TRBV6-3	TRBJ2-1	-	-	TGTGTCAGCAGACTAGTGGGAGGCAATGAGCAGTTCTTC	CVSRLVGGNEQFF
TRBV6-2/TRBV6-3	TRBJ2-7	TRBD2	many	TGTGCCAGCAGGGGGACTAGCGGGAGCAATTACTACGAGCAGTACTTC	CASRGTSGSNYYEQYF
TRBV11-1	TRBJ2-1	-	-	TGTGCCAGCAGCTTCTCTTCGTCGGACGAGCGGTTCTTC	CASSFSSSDERFF
TRBV10-3	TRBJ2-5	-	-	TGTGCCACCCGACTACAAGAGACCCAGTACTTC	CATRLQETQYF
TRBV12-3/TRBV12-4	TRBJ1-3	-	-	TGTGCTAGCAGTTTACACCGGACATCTACCTCTGGAAACACCATATATTTT	CASSLHRTSTSGNTIYF
TRBV20-1	TRBJ2-1	TRBD2	-	TGCAGTGCTATAACTAGCGGGGGTCACAATGAGCAGCTCTTC	CSAITSGGHNEQLF
TRBV28	TRBJ2-7	-	-	TGTGCCAGCAGTGCTCCCGGGATAGGGATGTACGAGCAGTACTTC	CASSAPGIGMYEQYF